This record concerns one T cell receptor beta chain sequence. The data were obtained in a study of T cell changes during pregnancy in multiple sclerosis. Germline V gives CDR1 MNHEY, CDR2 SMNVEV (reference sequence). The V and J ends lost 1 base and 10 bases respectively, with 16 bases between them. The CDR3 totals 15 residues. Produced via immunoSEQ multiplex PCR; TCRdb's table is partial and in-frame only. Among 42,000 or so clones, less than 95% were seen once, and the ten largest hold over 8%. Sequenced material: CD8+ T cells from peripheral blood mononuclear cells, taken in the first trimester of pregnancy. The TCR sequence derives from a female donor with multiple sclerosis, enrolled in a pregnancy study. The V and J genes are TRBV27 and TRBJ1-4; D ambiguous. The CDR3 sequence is CASSLWLPFPGKLFF. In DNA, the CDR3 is TGTGCCAGCAGTTTATGGCTCCCATTCCCGGGAAAACTGTTTTTT. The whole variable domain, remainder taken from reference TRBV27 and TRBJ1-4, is EAQVTQNPRYLITVTGKKLTVTCSQNMNHEYMSWYRQDPGLGLRQIYYSMNVEVTDKGDVPEGYKVSRKEKRNFPLILESPSPNQTSLYFCASSLWLPFPGKLFFGSGTQLSVL.